This entry is about one TCR beta chain. Looked up from germline, CDR1 is LNHDA and CDR2 is SQIVND (reference sequence). CDR3 size: 15 residues. With 3 bases removed from V and 5 bases from J, the gap between germline ends came to 16 bases. In the original processing: Amplification from reference gene primers served as the basis for estimated nucleated cell counts. Clones were sequenced by immunoSEQ multiplex PCR, and TCRdb holds only the in-frame ones, with some missing. The V and J calls and clone size come from that table; D and trimming were worked out from the DNA. Among some 350,000 clones listed, more than 80% were seen once. The data were taken from a study of blood T cell repertoires in COVID-19. Study information: Acute and convalescent COVID-19 specimens originated in the United States, Italy and Spain. The analysed material was cDNA or gDNA that came from T cells, B-cell-depleted T cells, or PBMCs.

Recruitment covered about 25 US areas and drew participants whose ages spanned about 18 to 90 years. This chain joins TRBV19 and TRBJ1-1, with D possibly matching TRBD1 (6 bases). The sequenced sample consisted of PBMCs or T cells enriched from blood (not recorded which). The clonotype was recovered from a man aged 18 to 30 who had recovered from COVID-19. CDR3 residues: CASSISAIGGTEAFF. In nucleotides, the CDR3 is TGTGCCAGTAGTATCAGTGCAATAGGGGGAACTGAAGCTTTCTTT. The entire variable domain, with the rest obtained from reference TRBV19 and TRBJ1-1, is as follows: DGGITQSPKYLFRKEGQNVTLSCEQNLNHDAMYWYRQDPGQGLRLIYYSQIVNDFQKGDIAEGYSVSREKKESFPLTVTSAQKNPTAFYLCASSISAIGGTEAFFGQGTRLTVV.